This entry lists 4 T cell receptor beta chains sequenced from one sample in a study of T cells in Graves' hyperthyroidism and ophthalmopathy. Amplified TCR beta CDR3 regions derived from RNA transcripts. Primed by the HTBI set, a first-round RT-PCR was run on the TCR CDR3. TCRdb called the multiplex PCR reads again in MiXCR, with one record for every CDR3 protein. This table holds about 640,000 distinct CDR3 sequences, roughly 20% found once. Material for sequencing was blood. These receptor sequences come from a man younger than 40 with Graves' ophthalmopathy.

This clonotype was observed a handful of times. V and J are TRBV20-1 and TRBJ1-2; weak D call: TRBD1 (6 bases). CDR1 and CDR2 (germline): DFQATT, SNEGSKA (reference sequence). There are 12 residues in the CDR3. V lost 3 bases, J lost 7 bases, and 12 bases lay in between. As DNA, the CDR3 is TGCAGTGCTAGTAGGGGGAATACTGGCTACACCTTC. Its translation is CSASRGNTGYTF.

V is TRBV28 and J is TRBJ2-7, with D possibly being TRBD2 (6 bases). The V end lost 2 bases, the J end lost 2 bases, and 13 bases lay between the germline ends. This CDR3 has 15 residues. Germline CDR1 reads MDHEN; CDR2 reads SYDVKM. CDR3 DNA sequence: TGTGCCAGCAGTTTAGCCGCGGGGATTGCCTACGAGCAGTACTTC. Translation: CASSLAAGIAYEQYF.

This clonotype has ten or more counts. This rearrangement joins TRBV28 to TRBJ2-5; TRBD2 matches 9 bases. This CDR3 contains 13 residues. Trimming cost V 6 bases and J 5 bases; bases outside gene matches: 4. Germline-derived CDR1 and CDR2 are MDHEN and SYDVKM. CDR3 loop: CASRIAGVETQYF. CDR3 DNA sequence: TGTGCCAGCAGGATAGCGGGAGTGGAGACCCAGTACTTC.

A few counts support this clonotype. V and J are TRBV28 and TRBJ1-3; D unresolved. Germline CDR1 MDHEN, CDR2 SYDVKM. The CDR3 length is 14 residues. Trimming cost V 7 bases and J 2 bases, with 12 bases left between them. The CDR3 DNA sequence: TGTGCCAGCACACCTGGATGGGCTGGAAACACCATATATTTT. It translates to CASTPGWAGNTIYF.